What follows are 9 T cell receptor beta chains derived from one specimen sequenced in a study of T cells in Graves' hyperthyroidism and ophthalmopathy. Amplified regions were TCR beta CDR3 sequences from RNA transcripts. The TCR CDR3 was amplified in a first-round RT-PCR using the HTBI primer set. One entry per CDR3 protein results from TCRdb running MiXCR on the multiplex PCR reads. The table has about 350,000 distinct CDR3 sequences, about 19% seen once. The specimen sequenced was blood. These TCRs come from a young woman with Graves' hyperthyroidism.

A remark on this clonotype: It may be a read error: a sequence one base away is much more abundant. The CDR3 reads CVSSQDGLNQPQHF. As DNA, the CDR3 is TGCGTCAGCAGCCAGGACGGATTAAATCAGCCCCAGCATTTT. V and J are TRBV5-1 and TRBJ1-5; D call uncertain. The CDR3 has 14 residues. Germline CDR1 and CDR2: SGHRS and YFSETQ. The full variable domain, completed using reference TRBV5-1 and TRBJ1-5, is KAGVTQTPRYLIKTRGQQVTLSCSPISGHRSVSWYQQTPGQGLQFLFEYFSETQRNKGNFPGRFSGRQFSNSRSEMNVSTLELGDSALYLCVSSQDGLNQPQHFGDGTRLSIL.

This clonotype turned up a few times. The CDR3 loop is CASSQDFRTMNTEAFF. The CDR3 DNA reads TGTGCCAGCAGCCAAGATTTTAGGACCATGAACACTGAAGCTTTCTTT. The chain combines TRBV3-1 with TRBJ1-1; D unclear. The CDR3 is 16 residues long. Per the germline V gene, CDR1 is LGHDT and CDR2 is YNNKEL (reference sequence). Trimming stripped 0 bases from V and 0 bases from J, with 11 bases between.

The chain links TRBV4-2 to TRBJ1-1, with D perhaps TRBD1 (5 bases). Germline V gene data show CDR1 as LGHNA and CDR2 as YNFKEQ. CDR3 length: 14 amino acids. Trimming took off 0 bases at V and 5 bases at J, with 10 bases between the two ends. The chain's CDR3 is CASSQERGRTEAFF. In DNA, the CDR3 is TGTGCCAGCAGCCAAGAGAGGGGACGGACTGAAGCTTTCTTT.

This clonotype came up many times. The genes are TRBV28 and TRBJ2-5, with a weak D call TRBD2 (6 bases). CDR1 is MDHEN, CDR2 SYDVKM, per germline. V lost 5 bases and J lost 1, with 14 bases in between. The length of the CDR3 is 15 residues. This CDR3 reads CASSTWRGGQETQYF. The CDR3 region has the DNA TGTGCCAGCAGTACTTGGCGGGGCGGCCAAGAGACCCAGTACTTC. Full variable domain (rest looked up from reference TRBV28 and TRBJ2-5): DVKVTQSSRYLVKRTGEKVFLECVQDMDHENMFWYRQDPGLGLRLIYFSYDVKMKEKGDIPEGYSVSREKKERFSLILESASTNQTSMYLCASSTWRGGQETQYFGPGTRLLVL.

The V call is TRBV6-1, the J call TRBJ1-2; D ambiguous. CDR3 length: 11 amino acids. Germline V CDR1 and CDR2: MNHNS, SASEGT. The V and J ends lost 7 bases and 5 bases respectively, with 8 bases between them. This chain's CDR3 is CASTQEYGYTF. The CDR3 coding sequence is TGTGCCAGCACCCAGGAGTATGGCTACACCTTC.

This clonotype was observed many times. The chain joins TRBV28 to TRBJ2-7; 9 bases map to TRBD2. The germline CDR1 and CDR2 sequences are MDHEN and SYDVKM. V lost 3 bases and J lost 0; bases outside the gene matches: 3. CDR3 size: 15 residues. The CDR3 is CASSFAGGPSYEQYF. CDR3 in DNA: TGTGCCAGCAGTTTTGCGGGGGGGCCCTCCTACGAGCAGTACTTC.

This clonotype was detected ten times or more. The chain joins TRBV28 to TRBJ1-3, with D possibly TRBD1 on 5 matching bases. Looked up from germline, CDR1 is MDHEN and CDR2 is SYDVKM. V lost 5 bases and J lost 0, with 11 bases in between. This CDR3 has 15 residues. In DNA, the CDR3 is TGTGCCAGCAGTGGCCCAGGGATCTCTGGAAACACCATATATTTT. Protein: CASSGPGISGNTIYF.

This clonotype has a count of ten or more. A read error may explain this, as a much larger clone is one base away. The chain carries TRBV12-3 or TRBV12-4 and TRBJ2-4; D unresolved. The CDR3 consists of 14 residues. The CDR3 DNA reads TGTGCCAGCAAGGCACAGATAGCCAAAAACATTAAGTACTTC. Protein sequence: CASKAQIAKNIKYF.

There are many counts of this clonotype. The germline gene is not matched at one end of the junction; a read error may be the cause. V and J are TRBV24-1 and TRBJ2-2; D may correspond to TRBD1 or TRBD2 (5 bases each). Per germline, CDR1 KGHDR and CDR2 SFDVKD. This CDR3 spans 14 amino acids. The CDR3 DNA sequence: TGTGCCACCAGTGAGTCGGGACGGACCGTGGAGCTGTTTTTT. This sequence encodes CATSESGRTVELFF.